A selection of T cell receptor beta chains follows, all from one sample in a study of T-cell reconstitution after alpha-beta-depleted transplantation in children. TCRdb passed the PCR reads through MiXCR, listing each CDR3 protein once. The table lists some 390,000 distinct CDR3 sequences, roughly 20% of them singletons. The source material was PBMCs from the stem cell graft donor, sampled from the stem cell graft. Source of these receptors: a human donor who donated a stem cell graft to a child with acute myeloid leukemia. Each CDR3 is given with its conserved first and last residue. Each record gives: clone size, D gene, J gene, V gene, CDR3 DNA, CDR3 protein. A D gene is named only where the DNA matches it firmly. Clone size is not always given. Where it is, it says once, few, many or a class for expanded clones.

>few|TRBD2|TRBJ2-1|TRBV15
TGTGCCACCAGCAGAGAGAAAGTCCCGGGACTAGTAGGAGGGATCAATGAGCAGTTCTTC
CATSREKVPGLVGGINEQFF
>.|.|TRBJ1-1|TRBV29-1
TGCAGCGTTACCAGGGGGAACACTGAAGCTTTCTTT
CSVTRGNTEAFF
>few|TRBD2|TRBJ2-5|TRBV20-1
TGCAGTGCTAGATCTCAGACTAGCGGGACTACTCAAGAGACCCAGTACTTC
CSARSQTSGTTQETQYF
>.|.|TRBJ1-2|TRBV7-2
TGTGCCAGCAGGATACAGGGAGATGGCTACACCTTC
CASRIQGDGYTF
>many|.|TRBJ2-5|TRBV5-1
TGCGCCAGCAGCTTGGAGGGAGACCAAGAGACCCAGTACTTC
CASSLEGDQETQYF
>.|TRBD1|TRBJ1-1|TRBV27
TGTGCCAGCAGAAGACAGGGGGCTGAAGCTTTCTTT
CASRRQGAEAFF
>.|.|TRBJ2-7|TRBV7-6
TGTGCCAGCGGGGGCGGGAGCTACGAGCAGTACTTC
CASGGGSYEQYF
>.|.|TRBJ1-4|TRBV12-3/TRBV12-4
TGTGCCACCACACCTGGGGCAGCTTCAAATGAAAAACTGTTTTTT
CATTPGAASNEKLFF
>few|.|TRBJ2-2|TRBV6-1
TGTGCCAGCAGCCGACGGGACCTACTGAACACCGGGGAGCTGTTTTTT
CASSRRDLLNTGELFF
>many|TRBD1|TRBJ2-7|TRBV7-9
TGTGCCAGCAGCCTGACAGGGTTCTACGAGCAGTACTTC
CASSLTGFYEQYF
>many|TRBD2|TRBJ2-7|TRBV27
TGTGCCAGCAGTTTACGGCCAGGGAAACTAGCGGGAGTATGGCACGAGCAGTACTTC
CASSLRPGKLAGVWHEQYF
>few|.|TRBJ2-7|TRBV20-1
TGCAGTGCGGACAGAGCGAACGACGAGCAGTACTTC
CSADRANDEQYF
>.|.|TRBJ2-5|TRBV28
TGTGCCAGCAGTCGCCCCTCGGAGACCCAGTACTTC
CASSRPSETQYF
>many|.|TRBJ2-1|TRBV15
TGTGCCACCAGCAGGACCTACAATGAGCAGTTCTTC
CATSRTYNEQFF
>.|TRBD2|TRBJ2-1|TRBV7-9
TGTGCCAGCAGCCCGCTTTCAGTGGGAGGGAATGAGCAGTTCTTC
CASSPLSVGGNEQFF
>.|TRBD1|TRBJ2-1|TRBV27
TGTGCCAGCGGACCAGGTCAGGGGGCCTACAATGAGCAGTTCTTC
CASGPGQGAYNEQFF
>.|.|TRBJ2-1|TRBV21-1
TGTGCCAGCAGAGCCTCAAGGGAAGACGTGGCCGACTACAATGAGCAGTTCTTC
CASRASREDVADYNEQFF
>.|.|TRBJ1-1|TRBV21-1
TGTGCCAGCAGCCCACAGGACTCGTCTATGAACACTGAAGCTTTCTTT
CASSPQDSSMNTEAFF
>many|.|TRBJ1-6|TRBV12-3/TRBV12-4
TGTGCCAGCAGTCACAGGGATTATGATTCACCCCTCCACTTT
CASSHRDYDSPLHF
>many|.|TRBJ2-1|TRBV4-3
TGCGCCAGCAGATCTTCAGCGGATGAGCAGTTCTTC
CASRSSADEQFF
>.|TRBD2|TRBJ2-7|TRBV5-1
TGCGCCAGCAGCTTGGCCGCGGGAGCTGCTCCCTACGAGCAGTACTTC
CASSLAAGAAPYEQYF
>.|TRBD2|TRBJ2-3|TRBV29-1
TGCAGCGTTCGGGGACTAGCGGTCGATACGCAGTATTTT
CSVRGLAVDTQYF
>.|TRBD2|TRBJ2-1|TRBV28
TGTGCCAGCATAGGACTAGCGGGTTTTTACAATGAGCAGTTCTTC
CASIGLAGFYNEQFF
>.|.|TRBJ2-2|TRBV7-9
TGTGCCAGCAGCTCCTCGCATTTT
CASSSSHF
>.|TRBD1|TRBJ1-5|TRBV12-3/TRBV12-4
TGTGCCAGCAGTCCGGGCACAGGGGGGGATCAGCCCCAGCATTTT
CASSPGTGGDQPQHF
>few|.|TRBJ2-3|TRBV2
TGTGCCAGCAGTCAAAGGGATACGCAGTATTTT
CASSQRDTQYF
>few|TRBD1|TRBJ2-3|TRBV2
TGTGCCAGCAGTCGACAGGGCCCGGGGGATACGCAGTATTTT
CASSRQGPGDTQYF
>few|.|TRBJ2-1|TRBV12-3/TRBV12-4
TGTGCCAGCAGTTCCCAACTGGCAGAGCAGTTCTTC
CASSSQLAEQFF
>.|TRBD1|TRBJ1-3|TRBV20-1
TGCAGTGCTAGAGTTCCGGACAGGGGAAACACCATATATTTT
CSARVPDRGNTIYF
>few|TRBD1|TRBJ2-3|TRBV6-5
TGTGCCAGCAGTTCTTCCCTGAACAGGGGGACAGATACGCAGTATTTT
CASSSSLNRGTDTQYF
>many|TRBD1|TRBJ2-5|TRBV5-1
TGCGCCAGCAGCTTACAGGGGGCGCGGGAGACCCAGTACTTC
CASSLQGARETQYF
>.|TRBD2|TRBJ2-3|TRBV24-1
TGTGCCACCAGTGATCCCGGACTAGCGGGGTGGGCAGATACGCAGTATTTT
CATSDPGLAGWADTQYF
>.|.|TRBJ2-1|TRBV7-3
TGTGCCAGCAGCTTAACGGGGGGTAGTGGATACAATGAGCAGTTCTTC
CASSLTGGSGYNEQFF
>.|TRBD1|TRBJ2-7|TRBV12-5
TGTGCTAGTCACGACAGGGGCCCCAGCTACGAGCAGTACTTC
CASHDRGPSYEQYF
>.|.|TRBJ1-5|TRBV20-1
TGCAGTGCAGGCCTGCTCAGGGCCCCTAATCAGCCCCAGCATTTT
CSAGLLRAPNQPQHF
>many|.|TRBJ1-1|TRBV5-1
TGCGCCAGCGCAGGGGAGGCTAGGACTGAAGCTTTCTTT
CASAGEARTEAFF
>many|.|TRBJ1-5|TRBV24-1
TGTGCCACTGCCCAGGGTAATCAGCCCCAGCATTTT
CATAQGNQPQHF
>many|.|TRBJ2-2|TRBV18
TGTGCCAGCTCACCCCGGACCGGGGAGCTGTTTTTT
CASSPRTGELFF
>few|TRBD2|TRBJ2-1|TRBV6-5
TGTGCCAGCAGTTATGCGGGGGGGGTATGGAATGAGCAGTTCTTC
CASSYAGGVWNEQFF
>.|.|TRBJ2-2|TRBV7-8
.
CASSLALGPKVAGSCFF
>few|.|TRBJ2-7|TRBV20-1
TGCAGTGCTAGTCTCCTAAGCAACGAGCAGTACTTC
CSASLLSNEQYF
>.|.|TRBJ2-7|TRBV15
TGTGCCACCAGCCACAGACTACACTACGAGCAGTACTTC
CATSHRLHYEQYF
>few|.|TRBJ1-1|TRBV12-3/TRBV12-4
TGTGCCAGCAGTGCTGGATTAGGGGTGAACACTGAAGCTTTCTTT
CASSAGLGVNTEAFF